Here is one T cell receptor (beta chain) with its context. This clone has a handful of counts. It lacks a known antigen. No base qualities exist here, and no much larger clone lies one base off it. TCRbeta CDR3 regions were amplified from genomic DNA using the immunoSEQ Assay, a bias-controlled multiplex PCR. Regarding the original processing steps: The number of nucleated cells in each sample was estimated from the amplification of reference gene primers within the assay. To quantify the absolute abundance of each unique TCRbeta CDR3 rearrangement, sequence reads were collapsed and filtered. For each sample, productive Simpson clonality was calculated by taking the square root of Simpson's diversity index across productive rearrangements. TCRdb's version of the immuneACCESS table is confined to in-frame rearrangements and falls short of the full clone set. An unresolved V gene accounts for under half of the shortfall where checked; the remainder is of unknown origin. The V and J calls and clone size are taken from that table; D and trimming were inferred from the DNA. In all, the sample holds about 150,000 clones, and around 85% of those were seen once. The ten largest clones capture 0.6% to 0.65% of the sample.

The data were obtained in a study of blood T cell repertoires in COVID-19 (TCRdb year 2020). At the level of the whole study: Samples covering the acute and convalescent phases of COVID-19 were provided by collaborators in the United States, Italy and Spain. Subjects who had been exposed to COVID-19, were actively infected with it, or had recovered from it provided the deeply sampled blood TCRbeta repertoires that made up the dataset. The repertoires were made available in a free public database intended to serve as a resource for research on the immune response to SARS-CoV-2. The prospective study material was composed of cDNA or gDNA derived from T cells, B-cell-depleted T cells, or PBMCs. Samples were obtained from the ongoing ImmuneRACE study (first 160 participants) and from about 1,300 subjects provided by 6 global collaborators. Where available, HLA class I and class II types were taken from metadata supplied by the sample provider and were not determined by assay-based typing. Nearly every sample came with metadata listing a de-identified subject ID, COVID-19 status, age in years and sex. Beyond this particular receptor, the publication reports: Clinical and demographic metadata were provided uncurated, with the amount varying by source and participant.

At one collaborating source in Seattle, patients were enrolled during active infection and were followed longitudinally through the course of disease. Collaborating institutions collected whole blood in K2EDTA tubes following their own protocols. For TCRbeta analysis, collaborators shipped samples in one of three forms: frozen whole blood, isolated PBMCs, or DNA extracted from either of those sample types. The CDR1 and CDR2 encoded by the germline V gene are SGHTA and FQGTGA. Germline trimming: 8 bases from V, 10 bases from J; junction bases outside gene matches: 8. Spanning cysteine to phenylalanine, the CDR3 consists of 14 amino acids. Only the CDR3 DNA is retained, 42 bases long and in frame from the first base.

Recombination joined TRBV7-3 with TRBJ1-6; 10 bases in the middle match TRBD1. Sequenced material: peripheral blood. This sequence was found in a man in his fifties or sixties with COVID-19, enrolled during active disease. The CDR3 in this case is CASADRDRGSPLHF. The nucleotide sequence is TGTGCCAGCGCGGACCGGGACAGGGGATCACCCCTCCACTTT.